One and the same sample provided the 7 T cell receptor beta chains below, sequenced in a study of PD-1 blockade in mismatch repair-deficient tumors. Here immunoSEQ multiplex PCR was the method, and the copy in TCRdb shows in-frame clones only, minus some. The sample has some 97,000 clones, over 75% seen once. The sample here was peripheral blood, taken approximately 35 weeks after starting pembrolizumab. The receptors were gathered from an adult with mismatch repair-deficient cancer.

This CDR3 reads CASSPETGGYNEQFF. The CDR3 nucleotides are TGCGCCAGCAGCCCTGAGACAGGGGGCTACAATGAGCAGTTCTTC. The V call is TRBV5-1, the J call TRBJ2-1; 9 nucleotides agree with TRBD1. V shed 4 bases, J shed 3 bases, and the junction held 5 bases outside the gene matches. Germline-derived CDR1 and CDR2 are SGHRS and YFSETQ. There are 15 residues in the CDR3.

The chain couples TRBV18 to TRBJ2-2; the D is unclear. The CDR3 is 14 residues long. Germline values: CDR1 KGHSH, CDR2 LQKENI. V lost 3 bases and J 1 base, leaving 6 bases between the germline ends. The CDR3 bases are TGTGCCAGCTCACCCGCCGGGAACACCGGGGAGCTGTTTTTT. Its protein is CASSPAGNTGELFF.

The sample holds one count of this clone. The chain recombines TRBV28 with TRBJ1-1, with TRBD1 as a possible D gene (5 bases). V lost 8 bases and J lost 4, with 17 bases in between. From germline, CDR1 is MDHEN and CDR2 SYDVKM. The CDR3 is 14 amino acids. The CDR3 bases are TGTGCCAGCCGCGAGGGGCTCGAAGGCACTGAAGCTTTCTTT. It yields the protein CASREGLEGTEAFF.

The genes are TRBV10-3 and TRBJ2-3; 8 bases agree with TRBD1. The CDR3 is 17 amino acids. The germline V gene has CDR1 ENHRY and CDR2 SYGVKD. Trimming at V came to 3 bases and at J to 0 bases, leaving 8 bases not matched to a gene. The CDR3 bases are TGTGCCATCAGTGATGTTCTGACAGGGGCCAGCACAGATACGCAGTATTTT. Its protein product is CAISDVLTGASTDTQYF.

The J gene is TRBJ1-1, the V gene TRBV7-2; perhaps TRBD1 as D (5 bases). V gave up 0 bases and J gave up 0 bases, with 8 bases separating them. The CDR3 has 15 residues. CDR1 SGHTA and CDR2 FQGNSA come from the germline V gene. CDR3 amino acids: CASSLAGVLNTEAFF. CDR3 nucleotides: TGTGCCAGCAGCTTAGCGGGGGTGTTGAACACTGAAGCTTTCTTT.

The rearrangement uses TRBV4-1 and TRBJ1-6; TRBD1 might be the D (5 bases). CDR1 is MGHRA and CDR2 is YSYEKL in the germline V gene. The CDR3 consists of 16 residues. Deletions cut 4 bases from V and 7 bases from J, with 17 bases between. CDR3 sequence (DNA): TGCGCCAGCAGCCTACCGCCGGGACGGGCAAATTCACCCCTCCACTTT. Its protein product is CASSLPPGRANSPLHF.

The chain has TRBV7-9 and TRBJ1-1; the match to TRBD1 covers 7 bases. This CDR3 comprises 14 residues. Germline-derived CDR1 and CDR2 are SEHNR and FQNEAQ (reference sequence). V trimming: 5 bases; J trimming: 5 bases; junction bases outside the gene matches: 8. The DNA of the CDR3 is TGTGCCAGCAGCGGAACAGGGGCAAAGACTGAAGCTTTCTTT. Translated: CASSGTGAKTEAFF.